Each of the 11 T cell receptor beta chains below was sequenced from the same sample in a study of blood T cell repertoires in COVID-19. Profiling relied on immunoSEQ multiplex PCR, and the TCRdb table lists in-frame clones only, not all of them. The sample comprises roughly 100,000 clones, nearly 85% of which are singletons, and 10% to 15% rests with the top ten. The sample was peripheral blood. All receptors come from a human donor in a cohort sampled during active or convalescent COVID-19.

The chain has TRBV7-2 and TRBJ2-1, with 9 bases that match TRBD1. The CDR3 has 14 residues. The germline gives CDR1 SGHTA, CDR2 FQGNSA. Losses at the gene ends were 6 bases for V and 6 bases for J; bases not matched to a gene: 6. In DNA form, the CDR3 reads TGTGCCAGCAGGCCCGGACAGGGGATCAATGAGCAGTTCTTC. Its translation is CASRPGQGINEQFF.

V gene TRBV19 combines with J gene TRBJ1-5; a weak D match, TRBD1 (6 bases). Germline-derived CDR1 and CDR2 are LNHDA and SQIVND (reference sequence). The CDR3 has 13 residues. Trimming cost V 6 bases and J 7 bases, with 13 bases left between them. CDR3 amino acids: CASRGRGGQPQHF. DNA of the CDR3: TGTGCCAGTAGGGGCAGGGGTGGGCAGCCCCAGCATTTT. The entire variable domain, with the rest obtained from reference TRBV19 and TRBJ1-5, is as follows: DGGITQSPKYLFRKEGQNVTLSCEQNLNHDAMYWYRQDPGQGLRLIYYSQIVNDFQKGDIAEGYSVSREKKESFPLTVTSAQKNPTAFYLCASRGRGGQPQHFGDGTRLSIL.

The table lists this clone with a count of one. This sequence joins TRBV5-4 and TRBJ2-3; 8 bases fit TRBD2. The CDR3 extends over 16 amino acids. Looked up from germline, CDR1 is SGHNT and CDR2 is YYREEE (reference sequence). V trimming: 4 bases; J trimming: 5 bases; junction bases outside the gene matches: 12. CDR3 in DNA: TGTGCCAGCAGCATCCCCCGGGGGGGAAGCGGAGATACGCAGTATTTT. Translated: CASSIPRGGSGDTQYF.

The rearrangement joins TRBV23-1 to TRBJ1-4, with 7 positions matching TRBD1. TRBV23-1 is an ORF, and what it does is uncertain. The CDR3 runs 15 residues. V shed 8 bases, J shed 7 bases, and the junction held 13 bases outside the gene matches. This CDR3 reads CASRGLDRVGEKLFF. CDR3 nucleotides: TGCGCCAGCCGGGGGCTTGACAGGGTCGGTGAAAAACTGTTTTTT.

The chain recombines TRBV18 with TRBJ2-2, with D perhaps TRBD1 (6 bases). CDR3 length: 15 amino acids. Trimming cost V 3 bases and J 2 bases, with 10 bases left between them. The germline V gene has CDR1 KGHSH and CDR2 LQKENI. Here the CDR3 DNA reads TGTGCCAGCTCACCCCGGACAGACAACACCGGGGAGCTGTTTTTT. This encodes CASSPRTDNTGELFF.

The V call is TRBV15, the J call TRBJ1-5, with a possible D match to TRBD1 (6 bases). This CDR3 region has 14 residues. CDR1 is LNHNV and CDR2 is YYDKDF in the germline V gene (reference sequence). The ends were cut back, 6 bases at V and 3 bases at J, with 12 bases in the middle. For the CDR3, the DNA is TGTGCCACCAGAAACAGGGTTCCCAATCAGCCCCAGCATTTT. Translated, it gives CATRNRVPNQPQHF.

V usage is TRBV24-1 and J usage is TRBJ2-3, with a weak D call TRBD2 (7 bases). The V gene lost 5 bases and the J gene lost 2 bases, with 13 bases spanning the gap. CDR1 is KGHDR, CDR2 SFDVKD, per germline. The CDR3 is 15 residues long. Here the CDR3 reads CATSGLGGPTDTQYF. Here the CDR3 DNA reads TGTGCCACCAGTGGCCTCGGGGGGCCCACAGATACGCAGTATTTT.

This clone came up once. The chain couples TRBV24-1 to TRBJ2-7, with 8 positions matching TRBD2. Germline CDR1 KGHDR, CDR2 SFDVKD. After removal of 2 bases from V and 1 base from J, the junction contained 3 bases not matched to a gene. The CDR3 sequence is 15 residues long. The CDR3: CATSDSQRGSYEQYF. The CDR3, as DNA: TGTGCCACCAGTGATTCCCAGCGGGGGTCCTACGAGCAGTACTTC.

The CDR3 bases are TGCGCCAGCAGTCCCACCGGGACAGGGTTCTTTCATGGCTACACCTTC. Encoded protein: CASSPTGTGFFHGYTF. The chain has TRBV23-1 and TRBJ1-2; TRBD1 aligns across 9 bases. TRBV23-1 has ORF status, its function being uncertain. V trimming: 4 bases; J trimming: 6 bases; junction bases outside the gene matches: 12. The length of the CDR3 is 16 residues.

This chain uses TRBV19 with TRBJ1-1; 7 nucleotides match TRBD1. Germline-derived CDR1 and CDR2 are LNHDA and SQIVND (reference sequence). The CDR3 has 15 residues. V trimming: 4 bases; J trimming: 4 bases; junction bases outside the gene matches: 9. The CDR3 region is CASSKGERGLTEAFF. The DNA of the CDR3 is TGTGCCAGTAGTAAGGGGGAGAGGGGGCTCACTGAAGCTTTCTTT. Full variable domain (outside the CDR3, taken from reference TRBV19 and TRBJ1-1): DGGITQSPKYLFRKEGQNVTLSCEQNLNHDAMYWYRQDPGQGLRLIYYSQIVNDFQKGDIAEGYSVSREKKESFPLTVTSAQKNPTAFYLCASSKGERGLTEAFFGQGTRLTVV.

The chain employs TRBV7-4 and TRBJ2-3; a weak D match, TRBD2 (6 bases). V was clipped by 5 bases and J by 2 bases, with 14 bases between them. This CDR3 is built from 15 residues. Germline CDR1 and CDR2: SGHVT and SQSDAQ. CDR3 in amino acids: CASSRGTGDTDTQYF. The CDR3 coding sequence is TGTGCCAGCAGCCGAGGCACGGGAGACACAGATACGCAGTATTTT.